This T cell receptor (beta chain) was documented in a study of T cell changes during pregnancy in multiple sclerosis. Sequenced by immunoSEQ multiplex PCR; TCRdb stores in-frame clones only, minus some. The repertoire holds roughly 87,000 clones, with approximately 92% as singletons. Trimming cost V 2 bases and J 1 base, with 5 bases left between them. The CDR3 has 14 residues. The germline V gene has CDR1 ENHRY and CDR2 SYGVKD. This clone has a single count. The receptor was isolated from a female donor in good health, enrolled as a control in a pregnancy study. The sample here was peripheral blood, taken in the third trimester of pregnancy. The V gene is TRBV10-3, the J gene TRBJ2-2; the D is unclear. The chain's CDR3 is CAISETENTGELFF. In DNA form, the CDR3 reads TGTGCCATCAGTGAGACAGAGAACACCGGGGAGCTGTTTTTT.